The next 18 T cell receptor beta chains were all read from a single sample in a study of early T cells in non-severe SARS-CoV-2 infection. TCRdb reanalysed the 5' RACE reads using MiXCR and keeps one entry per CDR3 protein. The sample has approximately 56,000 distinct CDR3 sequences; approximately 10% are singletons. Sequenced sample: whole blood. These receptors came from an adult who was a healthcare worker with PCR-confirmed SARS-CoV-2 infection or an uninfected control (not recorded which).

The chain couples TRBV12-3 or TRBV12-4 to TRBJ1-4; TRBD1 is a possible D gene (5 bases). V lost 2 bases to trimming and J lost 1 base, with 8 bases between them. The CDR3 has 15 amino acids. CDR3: CASSLRGGTNEKLFF. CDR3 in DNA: TGTGCCAGCAGTTTAAGGGGAGGAACTAATGAAAAACTGTTTTTT.

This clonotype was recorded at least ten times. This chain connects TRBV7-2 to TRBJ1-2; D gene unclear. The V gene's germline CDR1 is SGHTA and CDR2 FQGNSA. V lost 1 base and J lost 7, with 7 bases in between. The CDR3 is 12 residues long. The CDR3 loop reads CASSLGGRGYTF. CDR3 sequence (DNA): TGTGCCAGCAGCTTAGGTGGCCGTGGCTACACCTTC. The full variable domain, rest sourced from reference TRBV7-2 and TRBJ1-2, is GAGVSQSPSNKVTEKGKDVELRCDPISGHTALYWYRQSLGQGLEFLIYFQGNSAPDKSGLPSDRFSAERTGGSVSTLTIQRTQQEDSAVYLCASSLGGRGYTFGSGTRLTVV.

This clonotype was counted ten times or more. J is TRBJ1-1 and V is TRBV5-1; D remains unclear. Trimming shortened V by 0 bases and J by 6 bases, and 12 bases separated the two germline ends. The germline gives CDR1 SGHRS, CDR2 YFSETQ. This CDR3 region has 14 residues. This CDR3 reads CASSLDFSDAEAFF. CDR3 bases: TGCGCCAGCAGCTTGGATTTTTCAGACGCTGAAGCTTTCTTT.

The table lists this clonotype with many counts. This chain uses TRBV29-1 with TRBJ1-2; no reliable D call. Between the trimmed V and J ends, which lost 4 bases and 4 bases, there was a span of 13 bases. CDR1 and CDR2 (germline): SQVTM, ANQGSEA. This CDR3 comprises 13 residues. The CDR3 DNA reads TGCAGCGTTGGCGCACCCGAGAGCTATGGCTACACCTTC. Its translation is CSVGAPESYGYTF. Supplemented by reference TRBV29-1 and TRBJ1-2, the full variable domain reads SAVISQKPSRDICQRGTSLTIQCQVDSQVTMMFWYRQQPGQSLTLIATANQGSEATYESGFVIDKFPISRPNLTFSTLTVSNMSPEDSSIYLCSVGAPESYGYTFGSGTRLTVV.

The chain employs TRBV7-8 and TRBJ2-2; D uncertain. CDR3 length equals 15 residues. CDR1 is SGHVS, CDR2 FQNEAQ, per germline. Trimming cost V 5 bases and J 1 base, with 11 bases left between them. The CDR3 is CASSRAVENTGELFF. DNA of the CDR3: TGTGCCAGCAGCAGGGCGGTGGAGAACACCGGGGAGCTGTTTTTT. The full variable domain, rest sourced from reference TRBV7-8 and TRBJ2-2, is GAGVSQSPRYKVAKRGQDVALRCDPISGHVSLFWYQQALGQGPEFLTYFQNEAQLDKSGLPSDRFFAERPEGSVSTLKIQRTQQEDSAVYLCASSRAVENTGELFFGEGSRLTVL.

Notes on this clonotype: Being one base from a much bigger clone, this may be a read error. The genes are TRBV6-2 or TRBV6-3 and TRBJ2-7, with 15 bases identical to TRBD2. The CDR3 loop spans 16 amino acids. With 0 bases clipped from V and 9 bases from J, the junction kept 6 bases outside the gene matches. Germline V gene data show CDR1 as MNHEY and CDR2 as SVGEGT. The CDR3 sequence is CASSYSRGLAGGVQYF. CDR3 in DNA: TGTGCCAGCAGTTACTCGCGGGGACTAGCGGGAGGTGTGCAGTACTTC.

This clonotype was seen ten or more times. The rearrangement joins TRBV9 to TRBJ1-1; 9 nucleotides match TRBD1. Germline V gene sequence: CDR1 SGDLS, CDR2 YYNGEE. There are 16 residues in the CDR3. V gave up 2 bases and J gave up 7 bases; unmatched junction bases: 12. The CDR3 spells CASSVLRDRDLREAFF. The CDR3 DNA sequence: TGTGCCAGCAGCGTCCTCCGGGACAGGGACCTTCGTGAAGCTTTCTTT. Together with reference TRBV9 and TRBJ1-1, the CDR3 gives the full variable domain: DSGVTQTPKHLITATGQRVTLRCSPRSGDLSVYWYQQSLDQGLQFLIQYYNGEERAKGNILERFSAQQFPDLHSELNLSSLELGDSALYFCASSVLRDRDLREAFFGQGTRLTVV.

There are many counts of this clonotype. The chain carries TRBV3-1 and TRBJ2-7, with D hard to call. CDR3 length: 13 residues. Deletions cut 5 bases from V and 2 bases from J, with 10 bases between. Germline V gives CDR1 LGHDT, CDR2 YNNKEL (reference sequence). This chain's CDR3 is CASSRPSAYEQYF. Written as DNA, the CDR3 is TGTGCCAGCAGCAGACCGAGCGCCTACGAGCAGTACTTC.

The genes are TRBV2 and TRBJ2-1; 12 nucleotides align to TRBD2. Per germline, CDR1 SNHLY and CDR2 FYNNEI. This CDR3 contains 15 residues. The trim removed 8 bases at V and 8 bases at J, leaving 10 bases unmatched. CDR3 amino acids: CASGPPSGRVDEQFF. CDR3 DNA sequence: TGTGCCAGCGGGCCCCCTAGCGGGAGGGTGGATGAGCAGTTCTTC.

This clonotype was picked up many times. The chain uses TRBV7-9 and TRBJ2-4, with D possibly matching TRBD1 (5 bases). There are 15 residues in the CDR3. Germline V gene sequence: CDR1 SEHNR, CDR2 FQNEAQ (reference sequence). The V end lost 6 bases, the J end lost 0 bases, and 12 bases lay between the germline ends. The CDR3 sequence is CASRPTDLAKNIQYF. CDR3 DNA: TGTGCCAGCAGACCGACAGACCTAGCCAAAAACATTCAGTACTTC.

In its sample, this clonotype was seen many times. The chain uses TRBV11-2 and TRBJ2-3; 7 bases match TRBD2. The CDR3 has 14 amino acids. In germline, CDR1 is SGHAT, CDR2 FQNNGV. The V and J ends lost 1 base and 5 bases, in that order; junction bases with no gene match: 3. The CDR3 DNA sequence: TGTGCCAGCAGCTTAGGTGGGAGGGTAGATACGCAGTATTTT. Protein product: CASSLGGRVDTQYF.

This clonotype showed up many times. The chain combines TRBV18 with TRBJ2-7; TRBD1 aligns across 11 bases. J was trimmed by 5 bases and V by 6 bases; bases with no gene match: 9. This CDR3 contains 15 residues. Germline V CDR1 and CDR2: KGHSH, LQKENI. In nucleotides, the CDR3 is TGTGCCAGCTCCCAAGGGACAGGGGGTTACGACGAGCAGTACTTC. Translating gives CASSQGTGGYDEQYF.

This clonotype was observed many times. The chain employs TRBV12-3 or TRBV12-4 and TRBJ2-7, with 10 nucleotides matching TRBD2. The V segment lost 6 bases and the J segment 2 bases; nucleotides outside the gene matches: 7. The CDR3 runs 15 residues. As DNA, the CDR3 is TGTGCCAGCAGCCCTACTAGCGGGAAACCCTACGAGCAGTACTTC. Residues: CASSPTSGKPYEQYF.

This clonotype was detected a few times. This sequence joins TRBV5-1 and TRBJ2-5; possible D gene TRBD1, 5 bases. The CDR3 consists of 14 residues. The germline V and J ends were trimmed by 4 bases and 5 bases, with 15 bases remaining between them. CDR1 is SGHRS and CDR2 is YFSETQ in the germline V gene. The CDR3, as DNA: TGCGCCAGCAGCAGGCAGGGTGGTTGGGAGACCCAGTACTTC. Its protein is CASSRQGGWETQYF.

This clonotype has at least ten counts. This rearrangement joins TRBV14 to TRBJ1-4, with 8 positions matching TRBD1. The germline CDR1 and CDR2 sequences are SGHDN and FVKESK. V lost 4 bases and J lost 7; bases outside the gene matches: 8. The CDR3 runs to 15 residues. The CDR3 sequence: CASSPYWTGSEKLFF. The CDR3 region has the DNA TGTGCCAGCAGCCCATATTGGACAGGGAGTGAAAAACTGTTTTTT.

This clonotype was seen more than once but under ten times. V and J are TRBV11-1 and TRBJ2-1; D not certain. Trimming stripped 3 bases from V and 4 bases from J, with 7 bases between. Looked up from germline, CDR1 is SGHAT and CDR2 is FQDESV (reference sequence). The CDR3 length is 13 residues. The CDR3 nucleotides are TGTGCCAGCAGCTTGAGGCAGTACAATGAGCAGTTCTTC. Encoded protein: CASSLRQYNEQFF.

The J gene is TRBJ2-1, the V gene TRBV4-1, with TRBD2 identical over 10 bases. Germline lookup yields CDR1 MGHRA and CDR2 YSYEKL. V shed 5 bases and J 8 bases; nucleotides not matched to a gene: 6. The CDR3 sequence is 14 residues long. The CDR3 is CASSYGTSAYEQFF. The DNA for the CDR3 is TGCGCCAGCAGCTACGGGACTAGCGCCTATGAGCAGTTCTTC.

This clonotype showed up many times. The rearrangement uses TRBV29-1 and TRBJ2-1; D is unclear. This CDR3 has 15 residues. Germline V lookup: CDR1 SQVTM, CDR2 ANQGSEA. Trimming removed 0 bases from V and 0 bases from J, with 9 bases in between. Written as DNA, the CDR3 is TGCAGCGTTGAAGATCCCAGTAGCTCCTACAATGAGCAGTTCTTC. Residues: CSVEDPSSSYNEQFF.